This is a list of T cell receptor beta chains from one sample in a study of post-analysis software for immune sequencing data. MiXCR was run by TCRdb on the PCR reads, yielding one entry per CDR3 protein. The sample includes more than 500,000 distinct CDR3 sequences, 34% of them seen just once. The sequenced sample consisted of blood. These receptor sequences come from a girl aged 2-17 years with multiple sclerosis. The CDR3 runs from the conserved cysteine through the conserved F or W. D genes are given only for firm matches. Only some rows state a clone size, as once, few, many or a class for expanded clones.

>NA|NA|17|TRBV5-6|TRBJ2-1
CASSPPQGTSSYNEQFF
TGTGCCAGCAGCCCGCCCCAGGGCACGAGCTCCTACAATGAGCAGTTCTTC
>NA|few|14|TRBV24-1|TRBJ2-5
CATSDLDGGETQYF
TGTGCCACCAGTGATTTGGACGGAGGGGAGACCCAGTACTTC
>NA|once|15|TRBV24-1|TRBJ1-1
CATSDGLQGNTEAFF
TGTGCCACCAGTGATGGACTGCAGGGGAACACTGAAGCTTTCTTT
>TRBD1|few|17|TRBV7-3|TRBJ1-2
CASSPTGTGPWDYGYTF
TGTGCCAGCAGCCCGACCGGGACAGGGCCCTGGGACTATGGCTACACCTTC
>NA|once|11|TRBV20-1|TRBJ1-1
CSAGRETEAFF
TGCAGTGCTGGAAGGGAGACTGAAGCTTTCTTT
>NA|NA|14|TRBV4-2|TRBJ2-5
CASTRGGAEETQYF
TGTGCCAGCACAAGGGGGGGGGCCGAGGAGACCCAGTACTTC
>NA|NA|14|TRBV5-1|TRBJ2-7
CASSEGTGLYEQYF
TGCGCCAGCAGCGAAGGAACAGGCTTGTACGAGCAGTACTTC
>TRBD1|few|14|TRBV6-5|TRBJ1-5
CASSRQGAGQPQHF
TGTGCCAGCAGTCGACAGGGGGCTGGACAGCCCCAGCATTTT
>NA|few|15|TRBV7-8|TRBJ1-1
CASSLASGGNTEAFF
TGTGCCAGCAGCTTAGCCAGCGGCGGGAACACTGAAGCTTTCTTT
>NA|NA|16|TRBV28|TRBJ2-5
CASSSFGGRGQETQYF
TGTGCCAGCAGCTCTTTCGGCGGCAGGGGTCAAGAGACCCAGTACTTC
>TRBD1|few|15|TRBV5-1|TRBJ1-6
CASKEGTGDNSPLHF
TGCGCCTCCAAGGAGGGGACAGGGGATAATTCACCCCTCCACTTT
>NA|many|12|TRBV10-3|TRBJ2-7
CAISESSYEQYF
TGTGCCATCAGTGAGTCGTCCTACGAGCAGTACTTC
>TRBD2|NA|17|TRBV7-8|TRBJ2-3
CASSSRLAGAITDTQYF
TGTGCCAGCAGCTCCCGACTAGCGGGGGCCATCACAGATACGCAGTATTTT
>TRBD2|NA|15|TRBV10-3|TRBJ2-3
CAIGGTSGGRDTQYF
TGTGCCATCGGCGGGACTAGCGGTGGCAGGGATACGCAGTATTTT
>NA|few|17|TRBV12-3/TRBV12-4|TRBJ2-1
CASSLGVAGTTYNEQFF
TGTGCCAGCAGTTTAGGTGTGGCGGGGACAACCTACAATGAGCAGTTCTTC
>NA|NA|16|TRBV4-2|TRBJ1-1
CASSQETTSRNTEAFF
TGTGCCAGCAGCCAGGAAACGACAAGCAGGAACACTGAAGCTTTCTTT
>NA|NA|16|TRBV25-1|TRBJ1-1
CASRAHGGGVNTEAFF
TGTGCCAGCAGAGCCCACGGGGGAGGGGTGAACACTGAAGCTTTCTTT
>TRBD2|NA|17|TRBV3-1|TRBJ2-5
CASSQDRSSGGRETQYF
TGTGCCAGCAGCCAAGATAGGTCTAGCGGGGGGCGAGAGACCCAGTACTTC
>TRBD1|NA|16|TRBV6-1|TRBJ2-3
CASSVQGASGTDTQYF
TGTGCCAGCAGTGTACAGGGGGCTAGTGGCACAGATACGCAGTATTTT
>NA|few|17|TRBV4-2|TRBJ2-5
CASSQDPRVGGQETQYF
TGTGCCAGCAGCCAAGATCCCCGGGTGGGGGGTCAAGAGACCCAGTACTTC
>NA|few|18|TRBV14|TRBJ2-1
CASSQGGETGYRSNEQFF
TGTGCCAGCAGCCAAGGAGGGGAGACTGGATATCGTTCCAATGAGCAGTTCTTC
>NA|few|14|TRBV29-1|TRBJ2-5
CSVTRQGLQETQYF
TGCAGCGTTACACGACAGGGACTTCAAGAGACCCAGTACTTC
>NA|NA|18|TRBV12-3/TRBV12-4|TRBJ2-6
CASSFSASVLRGANVLTF
TGTGCCAGCAGTTTTTCGGCTAGCGTCCTGAGGGGGGCCAACGTCCTGACTTTC
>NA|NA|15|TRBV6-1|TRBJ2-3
CASKRQGPGADTQYF
TGTGCCAGCAAACGGCAGGGCCCGGGAGCAGATACGCAGTATTTT
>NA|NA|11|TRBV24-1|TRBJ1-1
CTTSGGAEAFF
TGTACCACCAGTGGGGGAGCGGAAGCTTTCTTT
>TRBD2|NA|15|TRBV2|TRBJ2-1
CASSDLASGGSEQFF
TGTGCCAGCAGTGATTTGGCTAGCGGGGGGTCAGAGCAGTTCTTC
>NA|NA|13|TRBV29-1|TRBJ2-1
CSVPTASYNEQFF
TGCAGCGTTCCGACGGCTTCCTACAATGAGCAGTTCTTC
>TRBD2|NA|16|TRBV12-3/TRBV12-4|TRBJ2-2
CASSLTSGRNTGELFF
TGTGCCAGCAGCCTTACTAGCGGGCGGAACACCGGGGAGCTGTTTTTT
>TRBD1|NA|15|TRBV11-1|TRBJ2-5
CASSLDRGVRETQYF
TGTGCCAGCAGCTTGGACAGGGGAGTTCGAGAGACCCAGTACTTC
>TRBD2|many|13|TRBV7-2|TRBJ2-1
CATSGGAWNEQFF
TGTGCCACGAGCGGGGGGGCTTGGAATGAGCAGTTCTTC
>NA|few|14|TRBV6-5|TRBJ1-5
CASTPAGGNQPQHF
TGTGCCAGCACCCCGGCGGGGGGCAATCAGCCCCAGCATTTT
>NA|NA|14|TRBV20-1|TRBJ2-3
CSARDATGTDTQYF
TGCAGTGCTAGAGATGCGACTGGCACAGATACGCAGTATTTT
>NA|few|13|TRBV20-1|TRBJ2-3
CSATRVETDTQYF
TGCAGTGCCACAAGAGTGGAGACAGATACGCAGTATTTT
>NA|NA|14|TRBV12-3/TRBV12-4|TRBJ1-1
CASSFIGLNTEAFF
TGTGCCAGCAGTTTCATAGGGTTGAACACTGAAGCTTTCTTT
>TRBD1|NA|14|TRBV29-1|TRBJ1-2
CSVEQGDSHYGYTF
TGCAGCGTTGAACAGGGGGACAGTCACTATGGCTACACCTTC